The 25 T cell receptor beta chains in this list originate from one sample, sequenced in a study of cytomegalovirus exposure and HLA in healthy donors. In the PCR, 60 Vbeta and 13 Jbeta primers were used. Sequencing was performed with immunoSEQ multiplex PCR; in TCRdb, only in-frame clones are kept and a portion is missing. Counted here are approximately 160,000 clones, over 75% occurring once; the ten biggest clones make up approximately 1.8%. The sample taken for sequencing was PBMCs. The receptors were gathered from a woman in her 30s in good health and CMV-seronegative.

This sequence joins TRBV2 and TRBJ1-4, with 7 bases matching TRBD1. CDR1 is SNHLY and CDR2 is FYNNEI in the germline V gene. J gave up 6 bases and V 5 bases, and 6 bases lay outside the gene matches. This CDR3 contains 14 residues. DNA of the CDR3: TGTGCCAGCAGTTCCGGGACAGCTTATGAAAAACTGTTTTTT. Protein product: CASSSGTAYEKLFF.

The rearrangement links TRBV9 to TRBJ2-2, with 10 bases fitting TRBD2. With 0 bases clipped from V and 4 bases from J, the junction kept 3 bases outside the gene matches. Germline assignment: CDR1 SGDLS and CDR2 YYNGEE. The CDR3 is 16 amino acids. CDR3 nucleotides: TGTGCCAGCAGCGTAGGCCCTAGCGGGAGCACCGGGGAGCTGTTTTTT. It codes for CASSVGPSGSTGELFF. Looking up the rest from reference TRBV9 and TRBJ2-2 gives the full variable domain: DSGVTQTPKHLITATGQRVTLRCSPRSGDLSVYWYQQSLDQGLQFLIQYYNGEERAKGNILERFSAQQFPDLHSELNLSSLELGDSALYFCASSVGPSGSTGELFFGEGSRLTVL.

This clone was seen a few times. The V call is TRBV5-6, the J call TRBJ1-2; TRBD1 aligns across 8 bases. V was clipped by 4 bases and J by 2 bases; unmatched bases: 7. Germline V gene sequence: CDR1 SGHDT, CDR2 YYEEEE. This CDR3 is built from 15 residues. In nucleotides, the CDR3 is TGTGCCAGCAGCCCTGGACAGGGCCGAAACTATGGCTACACCTTC. Its protein is CASSPGQGRNYGYTF.

This clone was found once. The chain carries TRBV4-3 and TRBJ1-1; no clear D. The CDR3 loop spans 15 amino acids. Germline V lookup: CDR1 LGHNA, CDR2 YSLEER. Between the trimmed V and J ends, which lost 1 base and 4 bases, there was a span of 13 bases. The DNA for the CDR3 is TGCGCCAGCAGCCAAGCTGTAAGAGGAATCACTGAAGCTTTCTTT. Translating gives CASSQAVRGITEAFF.

The rearrangement links TRBV4-2 to TRBJ2-7, with a possible D match to TRBD1 (6 bases). Germline values: CDR1 LGHNA, CDR2 YNFKEQ. V lost 1 base, J lost 2 bases, and 15 bases lay in between. The CDR3 is made up of 16 amino acids. CDR3 bases: TGTGCCAGCAGCCAAGCCGGGTATGGGGGCACCTACGAGCAGTACTTC. It specifies CASSQAGYGGTYEQYF.

This sequence joins TRBV11-3 and TRBJ1-1, with TRBD1 as a possible D gene (5 bases). The ends were cut back, 0 bases at V and 0 bases at J, with 8 bases in the middle. The CDR3 sequence is 15 residues long. CDR1 is SGHNT, CDR2 YENEEA, per germline. The DNA of the CDR3 is TGTGCCAGCAGCTTAGAGGGGGGAATGAACACTGAAGCTTTCTTT. Residues: CASSLEGGMNTEAFF.

The chain links TRBV5-1 to TRBJ2-3; D perhaps matches TRBD2 (6 bases). The V end was cut by 5 bases, the J end by 0 bases, with 13 bases between. The CDR3 extends over 15 amino acids. CDR1 is SGHRS and CDR2 is YFSETQ in the germline V gene. The CDR3 region has the DNA TGCGCCAGCAGTCCGGGACTTTATAGCACAGATACGCAGTATTTT. It is translated as CASSPGLYSTDTQYF.

The V and J genes are TRBV5-1 and TRBJ2-1; 8 nucleotides line up with TRBD2. Per the germline V gene, CDR1 is SGHRS and CDR2 is YFSETQ. This CDR3 region has 16 residues. The V gene end was trimmed by 2 bases and the J gene end by 1 base; junction bases not matched to a gene: 5. This CDR3 reads CASSFRAGVSYNEQFF. In DNA, the CDR3 is TGCGCCAGCAGCTTCAGAGCGGGGGTATCCTACAATGAGCAGTTCTTC.

The chain is built from TRBV4-3 and TRBJ2-3, with TRBD2 matching over 8 bases. V lost 0 bases, J lost 2 bases, and 19 bases stayed unmatched. From germline, CDR1 is LGHNA and CDR2 YSLEER. The CDR3 runs to 21 residues. The DNA of the CDR3 is TGCGCCAGCAGCCAAGAAAATCCCGCGAGCGGGAGTCCCGGGAACACAGATACGCAGTATTTT. Protein product: CASSQENPASGSPGNTDTQYF.

The chain combines TRBV7-2 with TRBJ2-1, with 7 nucleotides matching TRBD2. The germline V gene has CDR1 SGHTA and CDR2 FQGNSA. This CDR3 comprises 14 residues. With 3 bases clipped from V and 14 bases from J, the junction kept 13 bases outside the gene matches. CDR3 nucleotides: TGTGCCAGCAGCTTGCAACTGGGGGGGTCCAGGGAGTTCTTC. Its translation: CASSLQLGGSREFF.

Remarks on this clone: A junction boundary mismatches the germline segment, possibly from a read error. The rearrangement joins TRBV18 to TRBJ1-1, with D perhaps matching TRBD1 (6 bases). From germline, CDR1 is KGHSH and CDR2 LQKENI. The CDR3 spans 14 residues. The CDR3 spells CASSPGQINTEVFF. For the CDR3, the DNA is TGTGCCAGCTCACCGGGACAAATTAACACTGAAGTTTTCTTT.

J is TRBJ1-3 and V is TRBV6-1, with D unclear. This CDR3 has 15 amino acids. Trimming took off 1 base at V and 4 bases at J, with 11 bases between the two ends. In germline, CDR1 is MNHNS, CDR2 SASEGT. In DNA form, the CDR3 reads TGTGCCAGCAGTGAAGGTCTGCGGCAGGGAAACACCATATATTTT. It codes for CASSEGLRQGNTIYF.

This sequence joins TRBV7-2 and TRBJ1-5; D not certain. CDR3 length equals 13 residues. Germline V gives CDR1 SGHTA, CDR2 FQGNSA. V was clipped by 5 bases and J by 7 bases, with 12 bases between them. Here the CDR3 reads CASSASLWQPQHF. The CDR3 DNA follows: TGTGCCAGCAGCGCGTCCTTGTGGCAGCCCCAGCATTTT.

This clone was detected once. The V gene is TRBV29-1, the J gene TRBJ2-7, with D possibly being TRBD1 (7 bases). The CDR3 is 13 amino acids. Deletions cut 4 bases from V and 1 base from J, with 11 bases between. Germline V CDR1 and CDR2: SQVTM, ANQGSEA. The CDR3 nucleotides read TGCAGCGTTGTGTCAGGGGGGTCCTACGAGCAGTACTTC. It specifies CSVVSGGSYEQYF.

V gene TRBV27 combines with J gene TRBJ1-1; 7 positions agree with TRBD1. With V trimmed by 10 bases and J by 6 bases, 17 bases remained unmatched. The CDR3 is made up of 15 amino acids. The germline V gene has CDR1 MNHEY and CDR2 SMNVEV (reference sequence). The CDR3 DNA sequence: TGTGCCACCACCGGTCGGGCAGGGGGTCTGTCTGAAGCTTTCTTT. Amino acids: CATTGRAGGLSEAFF.

The chain uses TRBV19 and TRBJ2-3; TRBD1 matches 10 bases. The V gene end was trimmed by 7 bases and the J gene end by 3 bases; junction bases not matched to a gene: 4. The CDR3 totals 14 residues. Germline CDR1 is LNHDA and CDR2 is SQIVND (reference sequence). The CDR3 coding sequence is TGTGCCAGTACCTCGGGACAGGGGACAGATACGCAGTATTTT. This translates into CASTSGQGTDTQYF.

The rearrangement uses TRBV10-3 and TRBJ1-1; 7 bases are shared with TRBD1. V shed 6 bases, J shed 0 bases, and the junction held 7 bases outside the gene matches. CDR3 length: 15 amino acids. Germline V CDR1 and CDR2: ENHRY, SYGVKD. Here the CDR3 reads CAIRVDREVNTEAFF. CDR3 nucleotide sequence: TGTGCCATCAGGGTAGACAGGGAGGTGAACACTGAAGCTTTCTTT.

This sequence joins TRBV19 and TRBJ1-2; D may be TRBD1 (6 bases). Trimming cost V 3 bases and J 2 bases, with 7 bases left between them. Germline V gene lookup returns CDR1 LNHDA and CDR2 SQIVND (reference sequence). The CDR3 extends over 13 amino acids. CDR3 DNA: TGTGCCAGTAGTATTACAGGGAACTATGGCTACACCTTC. As protein: CASSITGNYGYTF.

The DNA of the CDR3 is TGTGCCAGCTCACCAGGAGGCAGTCCCGAGCAGTACTTC. It encodes CASSPGGSPEQYF. This chain connects TRBV18 to TRBJ2-7, with D perhaps TRBD2 (5 bases). Germline V lookup: CDR1 KGHSH, CDR2 LQKENI. The length of the CDR3 is 13 residues. V was shortened by 2 bases and J by 6 bases, with 11 bases between the two germline ends. Full variable domain (rest looked up from reference TRBV18 and TRBJ2-7): NAGVMQNPRHLVRRRGQEARLRCSPMKGHSHVYWYRQLPEEGLKFMVYLQKENIIDESGMPKERFSAEFPKEGPSILRIQQVVRGDSAAYFCASSPGGSPEQYFGPGTRLTVT.

The sample holds a few counts of this clone. The chain is built from TRBV10-1 and TRBJ2-1; no definite D call. V dropped 5 bases and J dropped 0 bases, with 5 bases sitting between them. The CDR3 has 13 amino acids. Germline loops: CDR1 WNHNN, CDR2 SYGVQD (reference sequence). CDR3: CASSPSSYNEQFF. The CDR3 DNA reads as TGCGCCAGCAGTCCTAGCTCCTACAATGAGCAGTTCTTC.

CDR3 nucleotides: TGTGCCAGCAGTGAAGCGCTTAGGGAGGGCTACACCTTC. Encoded protein: CASSEALREGYTF. J is TRBJ1-2 and V is TRBV2; D not certain. CDR1 is SNHLY and CDR2 is FYNNEI in the germline V gene. The CDR3 sequence is 13 residues long. The ends were cut back, 0 bases at V and 8 bases at J, with 10 bases in the middle.

This clone was recorded a few times. The gene calls are TRBV7-9 and TRBJ1-5, with 8 bases lining up with TRBD1. This CDR3 is built from 16 residues. Unmatched junction bases numbered 9, after V lost 1 base and J lost 7 bases. CDR1 and CDR2 from the germline V gene are SEHNR and FQNEAQ (reference sequence). The CDR3 DNA reads TGTGCCAGCAGCTTAGGACAGGGGACATCAGGGCAGCCCCAGCATTTT. Protein: CASSLGQGTSGQPQHF.

In its sample, this clone was seen a few times. The V call is TRBV27, the J call TRBJ2-2; the D gene is possibly TRBD1 (6 bases). The V and J ends lost 7 bases and 5 bases respectively, with 17 bases between them. This CDR3 spans 15 amino acids. Germline CDR1 MNHEY, CDR2 SMNVEV (reference sequence). Written as DNA, the CDR3 is TGTGCCAGCAATACTGGGGGCTATGGGACCGGGGAGCTGTTTTTT. Residues: CASNTGGYGTGELFF.

This chain uses TRBV29-1 with TRBJ2-2; 7 nucleotides agree with TRBD1. Per germline, CDR1 SQVTM and CDR2 ANQGSEA. V dropped 7 bases and J dropped 8; count of bases not matched to a gene: 10. The CDR3 has 13 amino acids. In DNA, the CDR3 is TGCAGCGCCAAGGACAGGCTGGTAGGGGAGCTGTTTTTT. Its translation: CSAKDRLVGELFF.

V usage is TRBV5-5 and J usage is TRBJ2-2; D is possibly TRBD2 (5 bases). CDR1 and CDR2 from the germline V gene are SGHKS and YYEKEE (reference sequence). V lost 0 bases, J lost 5 bases, and 8 bases lay in between. The length of the CDR3 is 14 residues. CDR3 DNA sequence: TGTGCCAGCAGCTTGGCCGGGGTTACCGGGGAGCTGTTTTTT. It is translated as CASSLAGVTGELFF.